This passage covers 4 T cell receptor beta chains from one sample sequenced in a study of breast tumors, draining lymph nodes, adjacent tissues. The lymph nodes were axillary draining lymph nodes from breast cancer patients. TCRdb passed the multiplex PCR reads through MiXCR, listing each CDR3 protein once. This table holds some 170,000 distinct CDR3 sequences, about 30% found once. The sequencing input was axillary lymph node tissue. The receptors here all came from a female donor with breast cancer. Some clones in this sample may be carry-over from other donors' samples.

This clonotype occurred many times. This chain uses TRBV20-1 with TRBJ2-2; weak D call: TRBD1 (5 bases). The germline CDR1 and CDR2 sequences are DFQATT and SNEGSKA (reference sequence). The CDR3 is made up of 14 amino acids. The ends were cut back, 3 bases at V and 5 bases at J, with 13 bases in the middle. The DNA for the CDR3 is TGCAGTGCTAGCGATCAGGGATGGACCGGGGAGCTGTTTTTT. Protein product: CSASDQGWTGELFF.

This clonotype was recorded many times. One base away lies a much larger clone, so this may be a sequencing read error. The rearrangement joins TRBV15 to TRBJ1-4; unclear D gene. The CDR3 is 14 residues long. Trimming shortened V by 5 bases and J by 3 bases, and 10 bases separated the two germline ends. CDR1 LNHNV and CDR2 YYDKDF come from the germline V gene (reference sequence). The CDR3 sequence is CATSPPRSNEKLFF. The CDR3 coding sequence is TGTGCCACCAGCCCCCCGAGATCTAATGAAAAACTGTTTTTT.

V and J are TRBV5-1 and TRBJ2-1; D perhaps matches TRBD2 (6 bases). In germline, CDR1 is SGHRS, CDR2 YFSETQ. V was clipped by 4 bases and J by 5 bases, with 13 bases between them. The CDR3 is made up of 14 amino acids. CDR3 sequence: CASSLGDSHNEQFF. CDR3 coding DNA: TGCGCCAGCAGCCTTGGGGACTCTCACAATGAGCAGTTCTTC.

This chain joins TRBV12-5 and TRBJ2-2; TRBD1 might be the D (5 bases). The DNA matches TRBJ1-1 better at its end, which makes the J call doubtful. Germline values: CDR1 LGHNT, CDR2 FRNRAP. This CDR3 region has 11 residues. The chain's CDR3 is CASLGEYGAFF. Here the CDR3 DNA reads TGTGCTAGTTTGGGGGAGTATGGAGCTTTCTTT.